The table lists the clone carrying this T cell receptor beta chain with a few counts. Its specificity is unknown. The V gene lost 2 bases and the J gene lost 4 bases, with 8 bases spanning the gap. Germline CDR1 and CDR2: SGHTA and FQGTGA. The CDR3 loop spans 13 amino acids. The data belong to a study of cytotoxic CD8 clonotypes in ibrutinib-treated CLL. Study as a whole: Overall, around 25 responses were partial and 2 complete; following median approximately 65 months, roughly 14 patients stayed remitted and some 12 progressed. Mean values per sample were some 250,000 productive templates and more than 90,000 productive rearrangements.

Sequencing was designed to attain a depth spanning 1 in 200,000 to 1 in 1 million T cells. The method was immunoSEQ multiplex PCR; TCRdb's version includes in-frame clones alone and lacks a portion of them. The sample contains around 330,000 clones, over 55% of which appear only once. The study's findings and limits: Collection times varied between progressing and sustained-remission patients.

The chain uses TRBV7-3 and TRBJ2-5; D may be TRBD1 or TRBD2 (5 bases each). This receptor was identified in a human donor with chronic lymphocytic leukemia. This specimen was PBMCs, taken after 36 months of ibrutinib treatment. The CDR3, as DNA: TGTGCCAGCAGCTTAGTTGGGGGAGAGACCCAGTACTTC. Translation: CASSLVGGETQYF.